This T cell receptor beta chain came from a study of control samples from healthy donors and cancer patients. The method was immunoSEQ multiplex PCR; TCRdb's version includes in-frame clones alone and lacks a portion of them. The table has tens of thousands of clones, over 75% seen once; the top ten hold over 25%. CDR3 length: 14 amino acids. Germline CDR1 and CDR2: SNHLY and FYNNEI. V shed 0 bases and J shed 4 bases, with 7 bases lying between them. The sequenced sample was blood. This receptor was taken from a man aged 45-65 years in good health. The V and J genes are TRBV2 and TRBJ1-3; no definite D call. CDR3 region: CASSEARAGNTIYF. For the CDR3, the DNA is TGTGCCAGCAGTGAAGCCCGGGCAGGAAACACCATATATTTT.